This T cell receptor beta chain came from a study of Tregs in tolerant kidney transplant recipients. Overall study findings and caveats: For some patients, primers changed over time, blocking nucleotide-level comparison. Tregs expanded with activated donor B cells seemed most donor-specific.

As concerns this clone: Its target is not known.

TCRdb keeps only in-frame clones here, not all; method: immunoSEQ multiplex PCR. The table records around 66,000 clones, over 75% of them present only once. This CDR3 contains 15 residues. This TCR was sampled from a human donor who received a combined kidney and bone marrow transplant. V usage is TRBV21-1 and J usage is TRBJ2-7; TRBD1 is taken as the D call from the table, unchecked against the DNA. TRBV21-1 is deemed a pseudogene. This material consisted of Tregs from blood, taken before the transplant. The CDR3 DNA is TGTGCCAGCAGCAAAGGAACAGGGGGCGCGTACGAGCAGTACTTC. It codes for CASSKGTGGAYEQYF.